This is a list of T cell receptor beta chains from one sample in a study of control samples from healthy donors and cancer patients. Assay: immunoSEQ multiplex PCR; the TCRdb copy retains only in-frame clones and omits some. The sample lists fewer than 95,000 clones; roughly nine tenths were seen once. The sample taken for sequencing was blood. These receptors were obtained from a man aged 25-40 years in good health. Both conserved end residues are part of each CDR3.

CASSTGPSGNTIYF	TRBJ1-3	TRBV7-9
CASSTGPQPQHF	TRBJ1-5	TRBV12-3/TRBV12-4
CATLAGFLPSGQYF	TRBJ2-7	TRBV10-1
CASSLVSEETQYF	TRBJ2-5	TRBV5-4
CASSYSGQVRDQPQHF	TRBJ1-5	TRBV6-5
CASSDGKVATPITGELFF	TRBJ2-2	TRBV2
CASRTTGVYEQYF	TRBJ2-7	TRBV12-3/TRBV12-4
CASSPLPGVDNEQFF	TRBJ2-1	TRBV7-9
CASSQEKLWGGYEQYF	TRBJ2-7	TRBV4-1
CASSYGENTEAFF	TRBJ1-1	TRBV19
CASSQQDRGRHEQYF	TRBJ2-7	TRBV4-2
CASSRRGRSYEQYF	TRBJ2-7	TRBV3-1/TRBV3-2
CASSLGIRAHNEQFF	TRBJ2-1	TRBV7-3
CASRSHERILYEQYF	TRBJ2-7	TRBV5-1
CATGNTDTQYF	TRBJ2-3	TRBV24-1
CASSLPSLTDTQYF	TRBJ2-3	TRBV28
CASAPPGTGGPETQYF	TRBJ2-5	TRBV12-5
CASSPGPTGENIQYF	TRBJ2-4	TRBV5-1
CATSDPGLDTIYF	TRBJ1-3	TRBV24-1
CASRGSQSGLYEQYF	TRBJ2-7	TRBV3-1/TRBV3-2
CASSLEYSNQPQHF	TRBJ1-5	TRBV27
CASSIKEAGYARVQYF	TRBJ2-7	TRBV7-2
CASSPKAGTANTEAFF	TRBJ1-1	TRBV5-1
CASSHGTSETQYF	TRBJ2-5	TRBV6-2/TRBV6-3
CASSLGAPDTEAFF	TRBJ1-1	TRBV5-1
CASRSDRANQPQHF	TRBJ1-5	TRBV11-3
CASSPTGSYGYTF	TRBJ1-2	TRBV9
CASSLRQPGELFF	TRBJ2-2	TRBV7-7
CAWSVGSSGYNEQFF	TRBJ2-1	TRBV30
CASSRGTGEQYF	TRBJ2-7	TRBV12-3/TRBV12-4
CASSSTGPGNTIYF	TRBJ1-3	TRBV5-1
CASSYGRWGGETQYF	TRBJ2-5	TRBV6-5
CASSAIETGELFF	TRBJ2-2	TRBV28
CASSLVVGAQPQHF	TRBJ1-5	TRBV11-2
CSVEVGGDEQFF	TRBJ2-1	TRBV29-1
CASSGTAEKLFF	TRBJ1-4	TRBV14
CSAGGYTF	TRBJ1-2	TRBV20-1
CASSLTGQGIRGNQPQHF	TRBJ1-5	TRBV28
CASRDTSYEQYF	TRBJ2-7	TRBV5-1
CASSLAGPSSYEQYF	TRBJ2-7	TRBV7-2
CASSWSRDNEQFF	TRBJ2-1	TRBV7-9
CAISDMNTEAFF	TRBJ1-1	TRBV10-3